This section outlines one TCR beta chain sequence together with its context. The antigen is undetermined. The data originate from a study of T-cell reconstitution after alpha-beta-depleted transplantation in children. General observations from the study: It was reported that alpha-beta T cells came from several hundred expanded graft clones (about two months after transplant).

Preparation of the TCRbeta library used unique molecular identifiers. Via MiXCR, TCRdb re-called the PCR reads, giving one row per CDR3 protein. The repertoire includes a few hundred thousand distinct CDR3 sequences, roughly a quarter of them detected once, and less than 40% sits in the top ten. The germline gives CDR1 SGHRS, CDR2 YFSETQ. The CDR3 covers 13 residues. V was pared by 5 bases and J by 8 bases, with 5 bases of the junction left unmatched. The TCR sequence derives from a boy in the first two years of life with Wiskott-Aldrich syndrome, due to receive a stem cell transplant. Here the sequenced sample was PBMCs, taken before TCRalphabeta/CD19-depleted stem cell transplant. The V call is TRBV5-1, the J call TRBJ2-7; 12 positions match TRBD2. The CDR3 region has the DNA TGCGCCAGCAGAAGACTAGCGGGAGACAAGCAGTACTTC. Amino acid sequence: CASRRLAGDKQYF.